This record covers a single T cell receptor (beta chain). The antigen it binds to is not known. No base quality information exists; no much larger clone differs at one position. The immunoSEQ Assay, a bias-controlled multiplex PCR, was used to amplify TCRbeta CDR3 regions from genomic DNA. The paper's data handling went like this. The number of nucleated cells in each sample was estimated by amplification of reference gene primers within the assay. Sequence reads were collapsed and filtered to measure the absolute abundance of every unique TCRbeta CDR3 rearrangement. For each sample, productive Simpson clonality was calculated by taking the square root of Simpson's diversity index across productive rearrangements. Held by TCRdb, this immuneACCESS table contains in-frame sequences only and omits some clones. Under half of the omission traces to an unresolved V gene where checked; the cause of the rest is unknown. That table furnishes V, J and clone size, whereas the DNA furnished D and trimming. The sample table lists 200,000 to 300,000 clones, about nine tenths of them with a count of one. 7.2% of the sample rests with the top ten.

The V and J ends are trimmed by 6 bases and 10 bases, leaving 13 bases between them. Taken from the germline V gene, the CDR1 and CDR2 loops are ENHRY and SYGVKD. Including cysteine and phenylalanine, the CDR3 has 13 amino acids. Only CDR3 DNA remains: 39 bases, in frame from the first base. This record belongs to a study of blood T cell repertoires in COVID-19 (dated by TCRdb to the early 2020s). Concerning the study at large: Samples from collaborators originated in the United States, Italy and Spain and spanned both the acute and convalescent phases of COVID-19. The material from the prospective study consisted of cDNA or gDNA derived from T cells, B-cell-depleted T cells, or PBMCs. The dataset comprised deeply sampled blood TCRbeta repertoires from subjects exposed to, actively infected with, or recovered from COVID-19. The repertoires were made available in a free public database intended to serve as a resource for research on the immune response to SARS-CoV-2. Samples came from the ongoing ImmuneRACE study (first 160 participants) plus 1,254 subjects from 6 global collaborators. The sample metadata nearly always contained a de-identified subject ID, COVID-19 status, age in years and sex. Where available, HLA class I and class II types were obtained from metadata supplied by the sample provider rather than from assay-based typing. General findings and caveats noted by the study authors: The amount of clinical and demographic metadata varied by source and participant and was provided uncurated.

Another Seattle source contributed samples from volunteer blood donors who had recovered from COVID-19. Whole blood was collected in K2EDTA tubes by collaborating institutions according to the institutions' own protocols. For TCRbeta analysis, collaborators shipped samples in one of three forms: frozen whole blood, isolated PBMCs, or DNA extracted from either of those sample types. This receptor was identified in a man aged 60 to 75 who had recovered from COVID-19. Sample: peripheral blood. Recombination joined TRBV10-3 with TRBJ1-6; TRBD1 might be the D gene, on 6 matching bases. The CDR3 corresponds to CAIRGTFGSPLHF. The nucleotides are TGTGCCATCAGGGGGACATTCGGATCACCCCTCCACTTT.